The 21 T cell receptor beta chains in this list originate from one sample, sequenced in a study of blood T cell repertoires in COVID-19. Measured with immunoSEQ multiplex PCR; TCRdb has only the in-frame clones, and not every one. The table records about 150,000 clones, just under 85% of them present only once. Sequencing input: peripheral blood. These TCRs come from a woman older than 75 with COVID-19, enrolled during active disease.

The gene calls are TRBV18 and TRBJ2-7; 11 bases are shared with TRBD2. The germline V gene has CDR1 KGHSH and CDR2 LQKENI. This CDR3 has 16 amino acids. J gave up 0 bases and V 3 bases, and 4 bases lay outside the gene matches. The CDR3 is CASSPIAGGHSYEQYF. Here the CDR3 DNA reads TGTGCCAGCTCACCGATAGCGGGGGGGCACTCCTACGAGCAGTACTTC.

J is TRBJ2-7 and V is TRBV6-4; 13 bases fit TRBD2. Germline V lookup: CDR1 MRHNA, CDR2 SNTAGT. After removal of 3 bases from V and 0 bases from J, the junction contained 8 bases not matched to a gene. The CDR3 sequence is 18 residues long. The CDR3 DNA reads TGTGCCAGCAGTGATACCGGGACTAGCGGGGTCGGCTCCTACGAGCAGTACTTC. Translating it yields CASSDTGTSGVGSYEQYF.

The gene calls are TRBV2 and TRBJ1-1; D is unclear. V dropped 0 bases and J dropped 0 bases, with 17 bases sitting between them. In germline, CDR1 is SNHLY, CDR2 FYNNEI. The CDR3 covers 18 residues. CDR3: CASSEAYPTNFMNTEAFF. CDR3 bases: TGTGCCAGCAGTGAAGCTTACCCAACTAATTTCATGAACACTGAAGCTTTCTTT.

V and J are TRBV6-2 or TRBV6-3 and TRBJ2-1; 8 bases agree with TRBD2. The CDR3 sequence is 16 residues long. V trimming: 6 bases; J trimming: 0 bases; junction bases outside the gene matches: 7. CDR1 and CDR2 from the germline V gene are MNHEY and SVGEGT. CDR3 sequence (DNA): TGTGCCAGCAGCAGACTAGCGCTGAGCTCCTACAATGAGCAGTTCTTC. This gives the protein CASSRLALSSYNEQFF.

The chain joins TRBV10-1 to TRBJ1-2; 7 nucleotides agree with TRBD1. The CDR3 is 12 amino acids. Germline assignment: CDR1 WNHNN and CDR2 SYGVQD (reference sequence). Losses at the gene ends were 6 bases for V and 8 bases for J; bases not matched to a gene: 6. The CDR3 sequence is CASRLPGQGYTF. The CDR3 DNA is TGCGCCAGCAGGCTACCGGGACAGGGCTACACCTTC.

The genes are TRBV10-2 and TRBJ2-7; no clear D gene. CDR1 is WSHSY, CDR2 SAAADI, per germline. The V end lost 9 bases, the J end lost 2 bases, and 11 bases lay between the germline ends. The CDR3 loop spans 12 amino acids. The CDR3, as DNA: TGCGCCAGTGCGGTTTCGGCCTACGAGCAGTACTTC. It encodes CASAVSAYEQYF.

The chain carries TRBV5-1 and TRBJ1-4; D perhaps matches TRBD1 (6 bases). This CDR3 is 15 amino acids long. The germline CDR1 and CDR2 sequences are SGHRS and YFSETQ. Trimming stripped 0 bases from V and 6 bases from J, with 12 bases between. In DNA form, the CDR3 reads TGCGCCAGCAGCTTGGTCTCGGGGGGCGATGAAAAACTGTTTTTT. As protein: CASSLVSGGDEKLFF.

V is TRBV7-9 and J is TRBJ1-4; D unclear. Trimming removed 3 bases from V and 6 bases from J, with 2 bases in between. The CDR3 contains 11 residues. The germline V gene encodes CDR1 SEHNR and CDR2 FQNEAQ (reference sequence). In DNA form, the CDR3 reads TGTGCCAGCAGCTTCTATGAAAAACTGTTTTTT. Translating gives CASSFYEKLFF. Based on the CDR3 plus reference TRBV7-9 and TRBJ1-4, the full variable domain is DTGVSQNPRHKITKRGQNVTFRCDPISEHNRLYWYRQTLGQGPEFLTYFQNEAQLEKSRLLSDRFSAERPKGSFSTLEIQRTEQGDSAMYLCASSFYEKLFFGSGTQLSVL.

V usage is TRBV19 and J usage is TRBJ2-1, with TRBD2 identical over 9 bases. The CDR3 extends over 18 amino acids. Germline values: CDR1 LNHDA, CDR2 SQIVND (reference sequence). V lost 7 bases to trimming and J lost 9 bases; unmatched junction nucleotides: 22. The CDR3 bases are TGTGCCAGTACCCCGCTCGGGCTAGCGGGGCTTGGAGGGACTGAGCAGTTCTTC. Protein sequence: CASTPLGLAGLGGTEQFF. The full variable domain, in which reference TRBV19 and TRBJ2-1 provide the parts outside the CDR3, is DGGITQSPKYLFRKEGQNVTLSCEQNLNHDAMYWYRQDPGQGLRLIYYSQIVNDFQKGDIAEGYSVSREKKESFPLTVTSAQKNPTAFYLCASTPLGLAGLGGTEQFFGPGTRLTVL.

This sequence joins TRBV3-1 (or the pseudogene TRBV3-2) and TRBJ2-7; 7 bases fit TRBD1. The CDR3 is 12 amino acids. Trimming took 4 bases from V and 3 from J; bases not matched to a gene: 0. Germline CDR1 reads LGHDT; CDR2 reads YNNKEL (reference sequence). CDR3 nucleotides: TGTGCCAGCAGCCGACAGGGCTACGAGCAGTACTTC. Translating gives CASSRQGYEQYF.

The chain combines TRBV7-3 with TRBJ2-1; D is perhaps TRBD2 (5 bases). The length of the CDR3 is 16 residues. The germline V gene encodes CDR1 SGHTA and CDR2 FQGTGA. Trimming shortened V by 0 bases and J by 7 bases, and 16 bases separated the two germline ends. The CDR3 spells CASSLTTGPPGNEQFF. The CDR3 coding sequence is TGTGCCAGCAGCTTAACGACGGGTCCCCCGGGGAATGAGCAGTTCTTC.

The CDR3 protein is CASSSGRLAGGDTQYF. In DNA, the CDR3 is TGTGCCAGCAGCTCCGGGCGGCTAGCGGGGGGGGATACGCAGTATTTT. The gene calls are TRBV7-2 and TRBJ2-3; 12 bases agree with TRBD2. V lost 4 bases to trimming and J lost 6 bases; unmatched junction nucleotides: 8. The CDR3 totals 16 residues. Germline assignment: CDR1 SGHTA and CDR2 FQGNSA.

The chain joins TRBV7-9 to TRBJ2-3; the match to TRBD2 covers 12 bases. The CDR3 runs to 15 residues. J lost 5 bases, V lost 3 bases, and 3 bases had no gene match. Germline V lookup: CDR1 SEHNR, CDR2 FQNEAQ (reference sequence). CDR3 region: CASSFSSGGVDTQYF. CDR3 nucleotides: TGTGCCAGCAGCTTTTCTAGCGGGGGGGTAGATACGCAGTATTTT.

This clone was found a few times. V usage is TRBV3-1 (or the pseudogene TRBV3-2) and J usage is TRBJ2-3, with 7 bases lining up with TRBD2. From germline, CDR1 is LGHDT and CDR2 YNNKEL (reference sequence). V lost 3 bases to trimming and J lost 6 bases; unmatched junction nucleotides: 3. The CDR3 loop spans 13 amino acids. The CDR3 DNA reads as TGTGCCAGCAGCCAGCTAGCGGCGGATACGCAGTATTTT. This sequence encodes CASSQLAADTQYF.

CDR3 DNA sequence: TGTGCCAGCAGGTCCCGGACACGGGCTTATTACGAGCAGTACTTC. Encoded protein: CASRSRTRAYYEQYF. The chain uses TRBV6-5 and TRBJ2-7; weak D call: TRBD1 (5 bases). Germline V lookup: CDR1 MNHEY, CDR2 SVGAGI. V lost 6 bases to trimming and J lost 4 bases, with 19 bases between them. The CDR3 has 15 residues.

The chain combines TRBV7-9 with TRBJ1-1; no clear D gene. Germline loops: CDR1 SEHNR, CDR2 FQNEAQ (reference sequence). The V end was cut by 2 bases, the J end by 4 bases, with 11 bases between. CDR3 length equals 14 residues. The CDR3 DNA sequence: TGTGCCAGCAGCTTAACACAGTCTATCACTGAAGCTTTCTTT. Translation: CASSLTQSITEAFF. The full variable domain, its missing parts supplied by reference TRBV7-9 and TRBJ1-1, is DTGVSQNPRHKITKRGQNVTFRCDPISEHNRLYWYRQTLGQGPEFLTYFQNEAQLEKSRLLSDRFSAERPKGSFSTLEIQRTEQGDSAMYLCASSLTQSITEAFFGQGTRLTVV.

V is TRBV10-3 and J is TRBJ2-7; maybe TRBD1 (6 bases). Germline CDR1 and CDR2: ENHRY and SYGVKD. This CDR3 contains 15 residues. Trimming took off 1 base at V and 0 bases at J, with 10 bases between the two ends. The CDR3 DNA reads TGTGCCATCAGTGAGTTGAGGACAGCCTCCTACGAGCAGTACTTC. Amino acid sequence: CAISELRTASYEQYF.

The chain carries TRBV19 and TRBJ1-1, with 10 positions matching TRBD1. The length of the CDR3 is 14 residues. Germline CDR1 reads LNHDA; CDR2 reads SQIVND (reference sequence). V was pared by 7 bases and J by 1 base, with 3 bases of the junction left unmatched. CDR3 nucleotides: TGTGCCAGTATCCGGGACAGGGGGAACACTGAAGCTTTCTTT. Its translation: CASIRDRGNTEAFF.

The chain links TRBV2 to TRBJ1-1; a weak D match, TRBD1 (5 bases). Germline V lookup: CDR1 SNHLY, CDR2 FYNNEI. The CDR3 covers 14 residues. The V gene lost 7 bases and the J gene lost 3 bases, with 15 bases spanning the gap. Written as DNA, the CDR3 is TGTGCCAGCAATGCAAGGGGCCAGGACACTGAAGCTTTCTTT. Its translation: CASNARGQDTEAFF.

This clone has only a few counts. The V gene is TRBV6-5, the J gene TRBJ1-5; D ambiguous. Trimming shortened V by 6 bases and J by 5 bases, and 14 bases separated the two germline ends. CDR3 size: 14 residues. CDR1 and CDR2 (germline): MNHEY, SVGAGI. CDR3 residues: CASSGLLGHQPQHF. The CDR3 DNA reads TGTGCCAGCAGCGGACTCCTCGGTCATCAGCCCCAGCATTTT.

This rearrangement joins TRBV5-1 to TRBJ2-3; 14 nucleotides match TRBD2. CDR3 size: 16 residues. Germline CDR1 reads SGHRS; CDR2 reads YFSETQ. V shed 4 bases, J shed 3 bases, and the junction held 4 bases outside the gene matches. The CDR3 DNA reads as TGCGCCAGCAGCCTTGGGACTAGCGGGAGTACAGATACGCAGTATTTT. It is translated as CASSLGTSGSTDTQYF. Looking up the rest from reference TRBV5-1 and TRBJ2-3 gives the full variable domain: KAGVTQTPRYLIKTRGQQVTLSCSPISGHRSVSWYQQTPGQGLQFLFEYFSETQRNKGNFPGRFSGRQFSNSRSEMNVSTLELGDSALYLCASSLGTSGSTDTQYFGPGTRLTVL.